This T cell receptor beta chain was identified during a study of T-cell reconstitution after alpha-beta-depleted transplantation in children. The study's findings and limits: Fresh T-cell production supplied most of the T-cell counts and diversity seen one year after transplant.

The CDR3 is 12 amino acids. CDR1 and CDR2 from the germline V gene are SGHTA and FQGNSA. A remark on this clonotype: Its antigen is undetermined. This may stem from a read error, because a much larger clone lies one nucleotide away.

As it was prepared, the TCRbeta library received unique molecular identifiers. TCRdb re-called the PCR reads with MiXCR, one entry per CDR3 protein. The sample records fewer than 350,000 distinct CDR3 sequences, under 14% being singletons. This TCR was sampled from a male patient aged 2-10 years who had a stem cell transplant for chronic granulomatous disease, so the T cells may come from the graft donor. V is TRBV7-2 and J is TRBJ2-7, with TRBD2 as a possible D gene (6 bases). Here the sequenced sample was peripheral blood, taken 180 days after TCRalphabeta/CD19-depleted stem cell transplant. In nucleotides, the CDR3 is TGTTCCAGCAGCTTAGCGGCCTACGAGCAGTACTTC. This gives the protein CSSSLAAYEQYF.